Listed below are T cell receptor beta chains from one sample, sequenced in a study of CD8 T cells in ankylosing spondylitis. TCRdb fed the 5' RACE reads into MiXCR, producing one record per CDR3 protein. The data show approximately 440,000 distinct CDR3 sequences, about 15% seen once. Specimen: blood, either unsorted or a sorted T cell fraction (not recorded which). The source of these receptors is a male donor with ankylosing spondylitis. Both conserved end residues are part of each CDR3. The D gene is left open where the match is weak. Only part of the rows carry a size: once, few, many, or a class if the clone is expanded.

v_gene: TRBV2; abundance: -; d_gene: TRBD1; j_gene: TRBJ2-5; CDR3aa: CASRKGAQETQYF; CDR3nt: TGTGCCAGCAGAAAGGGGGCGCAGGAGACCCAGTACTTC
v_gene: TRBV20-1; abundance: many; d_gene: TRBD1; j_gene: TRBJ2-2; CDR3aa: CSATRQGANTGELFF; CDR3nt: TGCAGTGCGACGAGGCAGGGGGCGAACACCGGGGAGCTGTTTTTT
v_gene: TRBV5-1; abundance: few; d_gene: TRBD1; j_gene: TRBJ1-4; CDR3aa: CASSYGTAEKLFF; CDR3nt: TGCGCCAGCAGCTACGGGACAGCTGAAAAACTGTTTTTT
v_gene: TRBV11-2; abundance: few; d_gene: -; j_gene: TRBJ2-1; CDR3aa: CASSRQGAAGNNEQFF; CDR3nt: TGTGCCAGCAGTCGGCAGGGGGCAGCGGGGAACAATGAGCAGTTCTTC
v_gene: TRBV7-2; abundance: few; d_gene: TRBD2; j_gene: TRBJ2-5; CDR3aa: CASSFAGGGETQYF; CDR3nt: TGTGCCAGCAGCTTCGCGGGAGGGGGAGAGACCCAGTACTTC
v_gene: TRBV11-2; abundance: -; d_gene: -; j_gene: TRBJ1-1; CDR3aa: CASSLFVGATEAFF; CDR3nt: TGTGCCAGCAGCTTGTTCGTCGGGGCCACTGAAGCTTTCTTT
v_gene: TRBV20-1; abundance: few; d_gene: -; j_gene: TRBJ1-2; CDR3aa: CSARTQNGYTF; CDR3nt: TGCAGTGCTAGAACACAAAATGGCTACACCTTC
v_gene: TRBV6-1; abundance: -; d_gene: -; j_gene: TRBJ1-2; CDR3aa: CASSQVPGPGPPAGYTF; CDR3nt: TGTGCCAGCAGTCAGGTCCCGGGGCCGGGACCGCCAGCTGGCTACACCTTC
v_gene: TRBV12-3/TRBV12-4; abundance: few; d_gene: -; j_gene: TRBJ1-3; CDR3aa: CASSLQGLGGNTIYF; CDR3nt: TGTGCCAGCAGTTTACAGGGACTGGGGGGAAACACCATATATTTT
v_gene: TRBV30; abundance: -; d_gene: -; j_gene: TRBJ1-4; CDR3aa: CAWRTARTEKLFF; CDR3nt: TGTGCCTGGAGGACAGCCAGGACGGAAAAACTGTTTTTT
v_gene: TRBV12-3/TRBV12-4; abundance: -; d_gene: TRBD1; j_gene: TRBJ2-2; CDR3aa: CASRFGQGYTGELFF; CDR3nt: TGTGCCAGCAGATTTGGACAGGGATACACCGGGGAGCTGTTTTTT
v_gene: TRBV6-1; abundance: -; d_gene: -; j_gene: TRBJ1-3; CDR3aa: CASRMTGPSSGNTIYF; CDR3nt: TGTGCCAGCAGGATGACAGGCCCGAGCTCTGGAAACACCATATATTTT
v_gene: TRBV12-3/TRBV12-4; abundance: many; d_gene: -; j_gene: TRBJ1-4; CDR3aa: CASSLERAGLFF; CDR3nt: TGTGCCAGCAGTTTAGAGAGGGCAGGTCTGTTTTTT
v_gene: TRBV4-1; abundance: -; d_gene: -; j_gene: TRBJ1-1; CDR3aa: CASSPFRTTRGNEAFF; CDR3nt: TGCGCCAGCAGCCCGTTTCGAACCACAAGGGGAAACGAAGCTTTCTTT
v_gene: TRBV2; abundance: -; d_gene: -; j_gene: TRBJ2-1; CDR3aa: CASTSPSPNEQFF; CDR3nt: TGTGCCAGCACTTCCCCCTCCCCCAATGAGCAGTTCTTC
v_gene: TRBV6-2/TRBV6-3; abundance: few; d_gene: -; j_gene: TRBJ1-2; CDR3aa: CASSYRQGSNYGYTF; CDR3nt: TGTGCCAGCAGTTACAGGCAGGGCTCAAACTATGGCTACACCTTC
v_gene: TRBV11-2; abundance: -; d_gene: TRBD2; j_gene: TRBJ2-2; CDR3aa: CASSLFREETNTGELFF; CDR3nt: TGTGCCAGCAGCTTATTCCGGGAGGAAACGAACACCGGGGAGCTGTTTTTT
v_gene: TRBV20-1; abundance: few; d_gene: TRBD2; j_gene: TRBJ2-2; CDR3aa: CSARASGTGELFF; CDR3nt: TGCAGTGCTAGGGCTAGCGGGACCGGGGAGCTGTTTTTT
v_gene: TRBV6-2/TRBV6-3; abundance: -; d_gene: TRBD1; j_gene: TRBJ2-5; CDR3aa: CASGTGGETQYF; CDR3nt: TGTGCCAGCGGTACAGGGGGGGAGACCCAGTACTTC
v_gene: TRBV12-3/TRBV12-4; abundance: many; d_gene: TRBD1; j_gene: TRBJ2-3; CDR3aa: CASSVTGVNTQYF; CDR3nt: TGTGCCAGCAGTGTAACAGGGGTAAATACGCAGTATTTT
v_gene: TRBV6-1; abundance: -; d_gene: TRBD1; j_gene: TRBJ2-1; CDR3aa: CASSSLDRGNSQQFF; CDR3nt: TGTGCCAGCAGCTCCCTAGACAGGGGGAATAGCCAGCAGTTCTTC
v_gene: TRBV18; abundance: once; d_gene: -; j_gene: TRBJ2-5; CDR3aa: CASSPIEIVETQYF; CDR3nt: TGTGCCAGCTCACCTATCGAAATCGTGGAGACCCAGTACTTC
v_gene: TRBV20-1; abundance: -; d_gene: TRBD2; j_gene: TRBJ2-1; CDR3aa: CSASNPTSAYNEQFF; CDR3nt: TGCAGTGCTTCCAACCCTACTAGCGCGTACAATGAGCAGTTCTTC
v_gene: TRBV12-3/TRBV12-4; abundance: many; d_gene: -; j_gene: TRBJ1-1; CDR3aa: CASSFWRDTKNTEAFF; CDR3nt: TGTGCCAGCAGTTTCTGGAGGGACACAAAGAACACTGAAGCTTTCTTT
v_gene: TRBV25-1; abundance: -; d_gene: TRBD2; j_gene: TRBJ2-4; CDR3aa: CASRGAGVQNIQYF; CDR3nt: TGTGCCAGCAGAGGAGCGGGAGTCCAAAACATTCAGTACTTC
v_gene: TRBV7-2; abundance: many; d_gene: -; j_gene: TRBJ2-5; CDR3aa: CASSVNRVPETQYF; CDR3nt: TGTGCCAGCAGCGTCAACAGGGTTCCAGAGACCCAGTACTTC
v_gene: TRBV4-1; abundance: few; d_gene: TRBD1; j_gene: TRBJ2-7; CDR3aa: CASTDGQGTYEQYF; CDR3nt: TGCGCCAGCACCGACGGACAGGGAACCTACGAGCAGTACTTC
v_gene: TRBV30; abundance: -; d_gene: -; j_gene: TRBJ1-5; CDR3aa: CAWKGNSNQPQHF; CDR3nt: TGTGCCTGGAAAGGGAATAGCAATCAGCCCCAGCATTTT
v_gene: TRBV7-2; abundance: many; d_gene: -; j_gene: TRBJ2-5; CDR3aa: CASSGLRAETQYF; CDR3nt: TGTGCCAGCAGCGGCCTTAGGGCAGAGACCCAGTACTTC
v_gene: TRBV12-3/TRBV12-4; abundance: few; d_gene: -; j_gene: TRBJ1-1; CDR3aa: CASIKGTKIWRNTEAFF; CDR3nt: TGTGCCAGCATCAAGGGGACAAAAATCTGGAGGAACACTGAAGCTTTCTTT
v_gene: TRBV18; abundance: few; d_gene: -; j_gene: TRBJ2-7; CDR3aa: CASSTQWGEQYF; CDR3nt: TGTGCCAGCTCAACGCAGTGGGGCGAGCAGTACTTC
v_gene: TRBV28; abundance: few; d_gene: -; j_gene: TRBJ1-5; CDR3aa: CASSLVFGGSAQPQHF; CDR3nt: TGTGCCAGCAGTTTAGTGTTCGGCGGTTCTGCTCAGCCCCAGCATTTT
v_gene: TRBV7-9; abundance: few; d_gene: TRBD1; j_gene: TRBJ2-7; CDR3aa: CASSLWGQGKYEQYF; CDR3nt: TGTGCCAGCAGCTTATGGGGACAGGGGAAGTACGAGCAGTACTTC
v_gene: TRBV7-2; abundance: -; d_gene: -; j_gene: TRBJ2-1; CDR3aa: CASSLLRNEQFF; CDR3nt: TGTGCCAGCAGTCTGCTCCGCAATGAGCAGTTCTTC
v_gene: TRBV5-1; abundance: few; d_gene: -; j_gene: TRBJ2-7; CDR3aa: CASSIQGYEQYF; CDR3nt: TGCGCCAGCAGCATCCAGGGTTACGAGCAGTACTTC
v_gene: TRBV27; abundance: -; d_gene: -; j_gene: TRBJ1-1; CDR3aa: CASSLFGPAEAFF; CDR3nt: TGTGCCAGCAGTTTATTTGGGCCCGCTGAAGCTTTCTTT
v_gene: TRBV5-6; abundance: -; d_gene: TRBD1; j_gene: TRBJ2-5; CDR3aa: CASSPPGGLGETQYF; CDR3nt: TGTGCCAGCAGCCCGCCAGGGGGCTTGGGAGAGACCCAGTACTTC
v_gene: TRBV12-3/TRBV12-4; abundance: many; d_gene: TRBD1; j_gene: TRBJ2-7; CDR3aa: CASSLGQGASEQYF; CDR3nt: TGTGCCAGCAGTTTAGGACAGGGGGCGTCCGAGCAGTACTTC
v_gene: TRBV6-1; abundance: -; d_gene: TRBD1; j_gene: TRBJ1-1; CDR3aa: CASRPQGGNTEAFF; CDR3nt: TGTGCCAGCAGGCCACAGGGGGGGAACACTGAAGCTTTCTTT
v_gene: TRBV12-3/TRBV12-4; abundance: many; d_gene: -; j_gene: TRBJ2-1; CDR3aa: CASTLAGGPNNEQFF; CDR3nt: TGTGCCAGCACCCTAGCTGGGGGCCCAAACAATGAGCAGTTCTTC
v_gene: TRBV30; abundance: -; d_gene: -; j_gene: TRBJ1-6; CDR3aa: CAWRLQGNSPLHF; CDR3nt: TGTGCCTGGAGGCTACAGGGAAATTCACCCCTCCACTTT
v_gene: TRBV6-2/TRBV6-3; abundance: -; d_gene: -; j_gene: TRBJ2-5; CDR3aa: CASSWGLEKTQYF; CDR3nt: TGTGCCAGCAGTTGGGGCCTAGAGAAGACCCAGTACTTC
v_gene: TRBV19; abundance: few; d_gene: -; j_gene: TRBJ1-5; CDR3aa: CASSIGTKGNQPQHF; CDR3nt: TGTGCCAGTAGTATCGGGACAAAGGGGAATCAGCCCCAGCATTTT
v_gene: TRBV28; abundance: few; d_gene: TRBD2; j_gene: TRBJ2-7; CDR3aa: CASSFVYGGNREQYF; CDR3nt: TGTGCCAGCAGTTTTGTGTACGGGGGGAACCGCGAGCAGTACTTC
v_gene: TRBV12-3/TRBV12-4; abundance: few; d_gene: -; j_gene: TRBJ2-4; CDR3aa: CASSSLPPDWDGDIQYF; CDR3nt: TGTGCCAGCAGTTCCCTACCTCCCGACTGGGATGGGGACATTCAGTACTTC
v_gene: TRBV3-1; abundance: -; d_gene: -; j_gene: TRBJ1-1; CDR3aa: CASSQGHRDTEAFF; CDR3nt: TGTGCCAGCAGCCAAGGGCACAGGGACACTGAAGCTTTCTTT
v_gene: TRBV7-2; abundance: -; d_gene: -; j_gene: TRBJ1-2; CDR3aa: CASSALRANYGYTF; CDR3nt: TGTGCCAGCAGCGCCCTAAGGGCTAACTATGGCTACACCTTC
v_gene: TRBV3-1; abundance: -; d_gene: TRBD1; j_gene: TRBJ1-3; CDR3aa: CASSRTGEGNTIYF; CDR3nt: TGTGCCAGCAGCCGGACAGGGGAAGGAAACACCATATATTTT
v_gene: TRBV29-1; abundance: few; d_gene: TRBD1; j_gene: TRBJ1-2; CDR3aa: CSVEEWARGDGYTF; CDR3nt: TGCAGCGTTGAGGAATGGGCCAGGGGGGATGGCTACACCTTC